This entry is about one T cell receptor beta chain. This clone appeared once. Its target antigen remains unknown. It has no much larger one-base neighbor in the sample; base qualities were not kept. TCRbeta CDR3 regions were amplified from genomic DNA by means of the immunoSEQ Assay, a bias-controlled multiplex PCR. As for the authors' bioinformatics: Within the assay, amplification of reference gene primers was used to estimate how many nucleated cells each sample contained. To quantify the absolute abundance of each unique TCRbeta CDR3 rearrangement, sequence reads were collapsed and filtered. For each sample, productive Simpson clonality was calculated as the square root of Simpson's diversity index over productive rearrangements. In its TCRdb copy, this immuneACCESS table keeps in-frame sequences only and misses some clones. Where compared with another copy, unresolved V genes explain less than half of these, and the others have no known cause. Clonal size and the V and J genes are those of that table, whereas D and trimming came from the DNA. The sample includes fewer than 300,000 clones, with about 86% observed a single time. The ten largest make up 15% to 17% of the sample.

Including the terminal cysteine and phenylalanine, the CDR3 comprises 15 residues. Solely the CDR3 DNA is kept, with 45 bases framed from the first base. Sequences SGHAT (CDR1) and FQNNGV (CDR2) are obtained from the germline V gene. Compared with germline, V lacks 4 bases and J lacks 3 bases; bases without a gene match: 8. At one collaborating source in Seattle, patients were enrolled during active infection and were followed longitudinally through the course of disease. Whole blood was collected in K2EDTA tubes by collaborating institutions according to the institutions' own protocols. Collaborator samples were shipped for TCRbeta analysis as frozen whole blood, isolated PBMCs, or DNA extracted from either sample type. The data belong to a study of blood T cell repertoires in COVID-19 (TCRdb year 2020). Study-wide context: Collaborator samples came from the United States, Italy and Spain and covered acute and convalescent phases of COVID-19. The material from the prospective study consisted of cDNA or gDNA derived from T cells, B-cell-depleted T cells, or PBMCs. Deeply sampled blood TCRbeta repertoires from subjects exposed to, actively infected with, or recovered from COVID-19 were included in the dataset. The repertoires were released in a freely available public database intended as a resource for research on the immune response to SARS-CoV-2. The samples were drawn from two sources: the first 160 participants of the ongoing ImmuneRACE study, and fewer than 1,500 subjects contributed by 6 global collaborators. Nearly every sample came with metadata listing a de-identified subject ID, COVID-19 status, age in years and sex. Where available, HLA class I and class II types were obtained from metadata supplied by the sample provider rather than from assay-based typing. Study-wide conclusions, independent of this receptor: The amount of clinical and demographic metadata varied by source and participant and was provided uncurated.

The TCR comes from a person aged 70 to 85 with COVID-19, enrolled during active disease. The source material was peripheral blood. The chain is assembled from TRBV11-2 and TRBJ1-2, with 7 bases in between that match TRBD1. This receptor has the CDR3 CASSSGTGTDYGYTF. The sequence in DNA is TGTGCCAGCAGCTCCGGTACCGGGACAGACTATGGCTACACCTTC.